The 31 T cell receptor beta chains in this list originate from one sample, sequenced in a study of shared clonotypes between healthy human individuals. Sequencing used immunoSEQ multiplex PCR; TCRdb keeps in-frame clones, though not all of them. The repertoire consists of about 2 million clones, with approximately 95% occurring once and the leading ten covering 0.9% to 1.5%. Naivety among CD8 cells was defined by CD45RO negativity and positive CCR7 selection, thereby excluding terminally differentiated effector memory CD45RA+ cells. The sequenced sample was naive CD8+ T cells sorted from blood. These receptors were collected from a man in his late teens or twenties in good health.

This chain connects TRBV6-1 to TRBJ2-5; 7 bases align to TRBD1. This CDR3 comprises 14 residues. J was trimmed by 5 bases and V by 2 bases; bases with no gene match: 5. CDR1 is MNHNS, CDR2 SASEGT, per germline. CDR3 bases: TGTGCCAGCAGTGAAACAGGGACAGAGGAGACCCAGTACTTC. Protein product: CASSETGTEETQYF.

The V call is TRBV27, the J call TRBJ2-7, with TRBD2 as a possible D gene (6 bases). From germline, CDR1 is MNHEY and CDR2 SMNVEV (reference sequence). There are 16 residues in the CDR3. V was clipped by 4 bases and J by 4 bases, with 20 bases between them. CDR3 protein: CASSSHSGRSGYEQYF. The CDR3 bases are TGTGCCAGCAGTTCCCACAGCGGGCGGTCGGGATACGAGCAGTACTTC.

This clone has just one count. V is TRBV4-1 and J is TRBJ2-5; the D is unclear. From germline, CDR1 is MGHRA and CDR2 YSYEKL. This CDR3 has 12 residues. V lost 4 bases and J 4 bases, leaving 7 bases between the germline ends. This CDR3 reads CASSLTGETQYF. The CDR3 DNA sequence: TGCGCCAGCAGCCTCACCGGAGAGACCCAGTACTTC.

CDR3 protein: CASTGGAQETQYF. CDR3 sequence (DNA): TGTGCCAGCACCGGGGGTGCCCAAGAGACCCAGTACTTC. This rearrangement joins TRBV5-6 to TRBJ2-5; weak D call: TRBD2 (6 bases). In germline, CDR1 is SGHDT, CDR2 YYEEEE. This CDR3 spans 13 amino acids. V was shortened by 6 bases and J by 1 base, with 10 bases between the two germline ends.

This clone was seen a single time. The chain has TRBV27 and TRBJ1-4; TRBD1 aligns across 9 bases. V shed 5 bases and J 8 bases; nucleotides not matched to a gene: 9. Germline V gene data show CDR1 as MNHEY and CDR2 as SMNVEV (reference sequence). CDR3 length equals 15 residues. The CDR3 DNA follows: TGTGCCAGCAGTGATGGGACAGGGCGTGGAGAAAAACTGTTTTTT. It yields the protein CASSDGTGRGEKLFF.

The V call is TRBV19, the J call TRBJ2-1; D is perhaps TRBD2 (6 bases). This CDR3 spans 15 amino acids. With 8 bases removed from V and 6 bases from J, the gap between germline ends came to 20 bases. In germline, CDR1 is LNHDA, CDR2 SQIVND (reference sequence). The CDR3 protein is CASGVGGLLTNEQFF. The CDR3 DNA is TGTGCCAGTGGAGTGGGAGGATTACTTACCAATGAGCAGTTCTTC.

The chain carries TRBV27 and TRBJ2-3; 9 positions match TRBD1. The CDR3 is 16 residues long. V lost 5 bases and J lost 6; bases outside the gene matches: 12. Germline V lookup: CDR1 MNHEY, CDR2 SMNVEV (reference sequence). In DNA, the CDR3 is TGTGCCAGCAGTCCGACCGGGACAGGGAGCAAGGATACGCAGTATTTT. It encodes CASSPTGTGSKDTQYF.

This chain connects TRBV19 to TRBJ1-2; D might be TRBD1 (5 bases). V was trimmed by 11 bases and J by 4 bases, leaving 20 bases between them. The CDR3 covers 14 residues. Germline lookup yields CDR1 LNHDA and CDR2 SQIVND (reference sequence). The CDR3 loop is CAPSPGRSRYGYTF. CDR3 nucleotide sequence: TGTGCCCCCTCGCCAGGGCGGTCCCGCTATGGCTACACCTTC.

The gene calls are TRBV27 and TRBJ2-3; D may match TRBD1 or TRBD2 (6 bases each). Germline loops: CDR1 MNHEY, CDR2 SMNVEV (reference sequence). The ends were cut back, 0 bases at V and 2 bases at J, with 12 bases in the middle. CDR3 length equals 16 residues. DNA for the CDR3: TGTGCCAGCAGTTTATCGGGGGCTAGCGACACAGATACGCAGTATTTT. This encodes CASSLSGASDTDTQYF.

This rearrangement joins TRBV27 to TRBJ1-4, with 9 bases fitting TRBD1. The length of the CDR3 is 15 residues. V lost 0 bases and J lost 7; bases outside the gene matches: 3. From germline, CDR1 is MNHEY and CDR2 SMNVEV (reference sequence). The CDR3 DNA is TGTGCCAGCAGTTTATCACAGGGGGCAAGTGAAAAACTGTTTTTT. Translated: CASSLSQGASEKLFF.

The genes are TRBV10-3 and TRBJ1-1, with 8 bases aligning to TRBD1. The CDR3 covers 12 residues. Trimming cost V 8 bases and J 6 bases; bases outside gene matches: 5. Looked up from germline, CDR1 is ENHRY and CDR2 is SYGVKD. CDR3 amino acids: CAILDRGPEAFF. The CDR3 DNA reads TGTGCCATCCTCGACAGGGGCCCTGAAGCTTTCTTT.

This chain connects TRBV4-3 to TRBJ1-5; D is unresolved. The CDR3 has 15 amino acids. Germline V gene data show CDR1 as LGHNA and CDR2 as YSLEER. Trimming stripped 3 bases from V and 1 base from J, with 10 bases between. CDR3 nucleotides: TGCGCCAGCAGCCATGAGGTAGGCAGCAATCAGCCCCAGCATTTT. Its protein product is CASSHEVGSNQPQHF.

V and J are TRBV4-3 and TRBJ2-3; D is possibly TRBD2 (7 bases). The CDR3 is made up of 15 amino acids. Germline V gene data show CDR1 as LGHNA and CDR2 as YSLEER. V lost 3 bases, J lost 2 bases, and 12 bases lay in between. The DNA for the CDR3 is TGCGCCAGCAGCCAGGAGGGGGGGCTCACAGATACGCAGTATTTT. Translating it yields CASSQEGGLTDTQYF.

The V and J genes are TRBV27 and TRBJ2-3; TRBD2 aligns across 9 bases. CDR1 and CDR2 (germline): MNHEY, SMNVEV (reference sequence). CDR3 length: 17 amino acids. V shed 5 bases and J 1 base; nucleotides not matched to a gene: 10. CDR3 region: CASSPPGLATGTDTQYF. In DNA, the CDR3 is TGTGCCAGCAGTCCCCCTGGACTAGCGACTGGCACAGATACGCAGTATTTT.

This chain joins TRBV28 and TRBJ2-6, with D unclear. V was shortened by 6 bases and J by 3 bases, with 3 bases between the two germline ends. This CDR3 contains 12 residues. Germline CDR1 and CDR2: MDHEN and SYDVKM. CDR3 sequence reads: CASSLGANVLTF. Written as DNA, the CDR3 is TGTGCCAGCAGCCTTGGGGCCAACGTCCTGACTTTC.

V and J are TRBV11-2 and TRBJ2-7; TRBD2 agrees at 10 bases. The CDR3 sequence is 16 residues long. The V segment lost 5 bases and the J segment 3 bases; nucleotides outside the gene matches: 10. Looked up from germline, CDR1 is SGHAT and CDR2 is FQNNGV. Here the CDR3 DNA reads TGTGCCAGCAGCCATCCACCCGGGACTAGCGTCTACGAGCAGTACTTC. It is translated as CASSHPPGTSVYEQYF.

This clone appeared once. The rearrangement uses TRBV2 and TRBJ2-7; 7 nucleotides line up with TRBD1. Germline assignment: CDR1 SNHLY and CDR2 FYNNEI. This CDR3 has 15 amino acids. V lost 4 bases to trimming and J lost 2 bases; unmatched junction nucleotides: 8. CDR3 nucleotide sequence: TGTGCCAGCAGTGGAGGGGCAGGGGGTACCTACGAGCAGTACTTC. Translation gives CASSGGAGGTYEQYF.

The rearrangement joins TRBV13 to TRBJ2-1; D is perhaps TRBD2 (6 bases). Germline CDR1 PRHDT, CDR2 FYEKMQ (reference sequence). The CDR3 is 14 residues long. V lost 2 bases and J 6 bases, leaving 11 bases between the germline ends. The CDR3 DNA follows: TGTGCCAGCAGCTTACGTCTAGCGAGCAATGAGCAGTTCTTC. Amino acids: CASSLRLASNEQFF.

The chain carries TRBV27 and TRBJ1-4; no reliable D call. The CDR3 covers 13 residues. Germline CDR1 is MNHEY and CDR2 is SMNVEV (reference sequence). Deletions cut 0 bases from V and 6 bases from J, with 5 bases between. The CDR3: CASSLSGHEKLFF. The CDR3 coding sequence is TGTGCCAGCAGTTTATCAGGTCATGAAAAACTGTTTTTT.

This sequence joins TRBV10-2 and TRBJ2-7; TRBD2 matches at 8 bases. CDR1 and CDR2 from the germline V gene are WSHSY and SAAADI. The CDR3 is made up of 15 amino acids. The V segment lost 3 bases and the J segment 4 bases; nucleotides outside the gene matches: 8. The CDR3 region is CASSDRLASRYEQYF. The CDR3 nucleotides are TGCGCCAGCAGTGATAGACTAGCGTCTAGATACGAGCAGTACTTC.

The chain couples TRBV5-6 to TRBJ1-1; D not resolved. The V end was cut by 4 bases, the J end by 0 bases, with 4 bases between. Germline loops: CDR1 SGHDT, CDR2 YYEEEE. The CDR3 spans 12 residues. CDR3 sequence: CASSALNTEAFF. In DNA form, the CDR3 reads TGTGCCAGCAGCGCACTGAACACTGAAGCTTTCTTT.

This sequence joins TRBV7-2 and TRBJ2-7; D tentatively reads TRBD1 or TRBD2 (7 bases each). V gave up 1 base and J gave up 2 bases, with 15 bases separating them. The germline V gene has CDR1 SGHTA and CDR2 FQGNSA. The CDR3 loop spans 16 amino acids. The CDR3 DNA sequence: TGTGCCAGCAGCTTAGGGGGAGGGGGCCTCCCCTACGAGCAGTACTTC. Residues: CASSLGGGGLPYEQYF.

CDR3 loop: CAWSVQGAQPPNEQFF. Here the CDR3 DNA reads TGTGCCTGGAGTGTCCAGGGAGCCCAGCCCCCCAATGAGCAGTTCTTC. The genes are TRBV30 and TRBJ2-1; D is perhaps TRBD1 or TRBD2 (5 bases each). V dropped 0 bases and J dropped 6 bases, with 18 bases sitting between them. The CDR3 totals 16 residues. Germline V lookup: CDR1 GTSNPN, CDR2 SVGIG (reference sequence).

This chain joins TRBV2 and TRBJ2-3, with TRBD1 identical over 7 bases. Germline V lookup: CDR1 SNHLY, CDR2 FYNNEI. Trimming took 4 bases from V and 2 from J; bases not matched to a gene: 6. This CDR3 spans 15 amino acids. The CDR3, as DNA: TGTGCCAGCAGTGGCCCGGGACAGTACACAGATACGCAGTATTTT. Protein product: CASSGPGQYTDTQYF.

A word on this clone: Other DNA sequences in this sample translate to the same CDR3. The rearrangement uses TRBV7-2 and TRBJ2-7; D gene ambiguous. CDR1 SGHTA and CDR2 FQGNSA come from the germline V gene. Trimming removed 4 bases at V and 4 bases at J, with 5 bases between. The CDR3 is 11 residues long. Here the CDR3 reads CASSWGYEQYF. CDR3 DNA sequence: TGTGCCAGCAGCTGGGGATACGAGCAGTACTTC.

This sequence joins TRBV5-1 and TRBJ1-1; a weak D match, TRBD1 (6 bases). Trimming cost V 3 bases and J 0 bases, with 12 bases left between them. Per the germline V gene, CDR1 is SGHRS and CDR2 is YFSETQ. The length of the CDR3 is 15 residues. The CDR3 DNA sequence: TGCGCCAGCAGCTCATCACAGGGAATGAACACTGAAGCTTTCTTT. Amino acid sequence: CASSSSQGMNTEAFF.

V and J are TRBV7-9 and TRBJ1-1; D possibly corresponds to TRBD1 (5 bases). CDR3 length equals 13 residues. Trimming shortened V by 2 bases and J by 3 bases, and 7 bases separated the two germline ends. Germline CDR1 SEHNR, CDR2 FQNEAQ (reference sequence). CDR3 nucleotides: TGTGCCAGCAGCTTAATGGGGGACACTGAAGCTTTCTTT. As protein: CASSLMGDTEAFF.

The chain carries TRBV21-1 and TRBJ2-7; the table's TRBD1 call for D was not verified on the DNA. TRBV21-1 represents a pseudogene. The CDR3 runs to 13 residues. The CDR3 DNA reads TGTGCCAGCTGTCCAGGGAACTCCTACGAGCAGTACTTC. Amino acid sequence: CASCPGNSYEQYF.

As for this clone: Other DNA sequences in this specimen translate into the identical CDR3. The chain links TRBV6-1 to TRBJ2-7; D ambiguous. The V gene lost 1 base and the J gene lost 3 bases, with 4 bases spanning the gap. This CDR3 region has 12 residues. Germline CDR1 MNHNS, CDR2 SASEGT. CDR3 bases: TGTGCCAGCAGTGAAGAAGTCTACGAGCAGTACTTC. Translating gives CASSEEVYEQYF.

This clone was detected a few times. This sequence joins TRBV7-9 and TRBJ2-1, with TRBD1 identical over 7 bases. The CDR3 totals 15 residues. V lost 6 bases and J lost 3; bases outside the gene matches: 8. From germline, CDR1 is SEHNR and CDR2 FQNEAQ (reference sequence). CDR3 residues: CASRPRQGLYNEQFF. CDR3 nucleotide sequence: TGTGCCAGCAGACCAAGACAGGGCCTCTACAATGAGCAGTTCTTC.

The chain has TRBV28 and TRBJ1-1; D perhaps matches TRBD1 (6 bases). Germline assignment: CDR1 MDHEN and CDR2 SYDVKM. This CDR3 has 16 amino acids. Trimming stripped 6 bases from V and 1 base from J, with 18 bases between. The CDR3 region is CASSEPRGDQNTEAFF. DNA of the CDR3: TGTGCCAGCAGCGAACCAAGGGGGGACCAGAACACTGAAGCTTTCTTT.